The clone carrying this T cell receptor beta chain was detected many times. What it binds is unknown. The data were produced by immunoSEQ multiplex PCR, yet TCRdb's version contains in-frame clones alone and is incomplete. Recorded here are around 35,000 clones, none singletons. This sample was taken from a study of T cells after posttransplantation cyclophosphamide. Trimming shortened V by 0 bases and J by 5 bases, and 7 bases separated the two germline ends. Germline V gene data show CDR1 as LGHNA and CDR2 as YSLEER. The CDR3 contains 14 residues. Points from the study as a whole: TRB clonality was highly associated with recipient CMV seropositivity and reactivation.

Peripheral blood was collected from the related graft donor on the marrow donation day. The sequence was collected from a woman aged 50 to 60 in good health and a related stem cell transplant donor. Sequenced input: PBMCs. This chain joins TRBV4-3 and TRBJ2-2; the D is unclear. In DNA form, the CDR3 reads TGCGCCAGCAGCCAAGATTATCCGACCGGGGAGCTGTTTTTT. This sequence encodes CASSQDYPTGELFF.